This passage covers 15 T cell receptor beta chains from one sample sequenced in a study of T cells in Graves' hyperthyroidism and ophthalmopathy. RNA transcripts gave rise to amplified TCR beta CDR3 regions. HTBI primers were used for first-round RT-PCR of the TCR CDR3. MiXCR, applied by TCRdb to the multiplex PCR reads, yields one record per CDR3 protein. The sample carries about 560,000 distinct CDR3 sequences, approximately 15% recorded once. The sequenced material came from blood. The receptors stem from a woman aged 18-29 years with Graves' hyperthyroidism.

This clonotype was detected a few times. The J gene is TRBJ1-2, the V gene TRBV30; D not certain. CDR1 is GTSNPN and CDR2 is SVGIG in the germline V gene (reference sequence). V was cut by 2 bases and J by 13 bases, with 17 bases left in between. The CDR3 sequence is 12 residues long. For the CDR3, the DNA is TGTGCCTGGAGTTTTGCCTCCCAGGAAGGCACCTTC. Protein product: CAWSFASQEGTF.

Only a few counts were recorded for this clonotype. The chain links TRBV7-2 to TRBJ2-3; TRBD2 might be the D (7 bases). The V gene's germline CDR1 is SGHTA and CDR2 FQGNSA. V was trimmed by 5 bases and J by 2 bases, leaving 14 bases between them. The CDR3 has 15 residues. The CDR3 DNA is TGTGCCAGCAGCCCATACGGGGGGCCCACAGATACGCAGTATTTT. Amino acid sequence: CASSPYGGPTDTQYF.

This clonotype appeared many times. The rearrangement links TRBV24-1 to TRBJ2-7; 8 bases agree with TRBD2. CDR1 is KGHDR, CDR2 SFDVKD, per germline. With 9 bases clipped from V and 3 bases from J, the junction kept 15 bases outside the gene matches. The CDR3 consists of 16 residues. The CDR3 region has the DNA TGTGCCACCCTCCAATTAAAATCGGGACTAGTCTACGAGCAGTACTTC. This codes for CATLQLKSGLVYEQYF.

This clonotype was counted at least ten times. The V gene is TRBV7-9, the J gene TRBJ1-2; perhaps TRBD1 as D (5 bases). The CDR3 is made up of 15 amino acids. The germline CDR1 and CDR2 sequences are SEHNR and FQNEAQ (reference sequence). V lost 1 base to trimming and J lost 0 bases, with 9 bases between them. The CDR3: CASSLGQGANYGYTF. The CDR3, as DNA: TGTGCCAGCAGCTTAGGGCAGGGAGCTAACTATGGCTACACCTTC. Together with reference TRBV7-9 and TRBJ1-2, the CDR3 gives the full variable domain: DTGVSQNPRHKITKRGQNVTFRCDPISEHNRLYWYRQTLGQGPEFLTYFQNEAQLEKSRLLSDRFSAERPKGSFSTLEIQRTEQGDSAMYLCASSLGQGANYGYTFGSGTRLTVV.

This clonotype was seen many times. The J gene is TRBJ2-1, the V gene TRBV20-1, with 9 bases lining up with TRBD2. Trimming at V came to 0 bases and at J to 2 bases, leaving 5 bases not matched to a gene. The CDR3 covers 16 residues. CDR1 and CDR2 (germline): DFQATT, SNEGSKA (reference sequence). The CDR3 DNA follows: TGCAGTGCTAGAGATGGCGGGGGGGCAACCTACAATGAGCAGTTCTTC. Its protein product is CSARDGGGATYNEQFF.

In DNA form, the CDR3 reads TGTGCCTCTATTCCGAACTCTGGGGCCAACGTCCTGACTTTC. Encoded protein: CASIPNSGANVLTF. The rearrangement links TRBV7-9 to TRBJ2-6; D call uncertain. Germline CDR1 reads SEHNR; CDR2 reads FQNEAQ (reference sequence). The V gene lost 11 bases and the J gene lost 0 bases, with 11 bases spanning the gap. The CDR3 sequence is 14 residues long.

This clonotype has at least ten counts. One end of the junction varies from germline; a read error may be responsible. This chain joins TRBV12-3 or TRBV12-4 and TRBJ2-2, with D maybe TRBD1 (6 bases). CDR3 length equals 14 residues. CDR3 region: CASSLLQGTGELFF. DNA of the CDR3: TGTGCTAGCAGCTTATTACAGGGTACCGGGGAGCTGTTTTTT.

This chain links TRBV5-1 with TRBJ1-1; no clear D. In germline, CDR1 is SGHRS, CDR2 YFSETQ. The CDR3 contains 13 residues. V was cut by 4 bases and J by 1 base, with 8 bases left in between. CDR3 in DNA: TGCGCCAGCAGCCAACTTCAGAACACTGAAGCTTTCTTT. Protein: CASSQLQNTEAFF. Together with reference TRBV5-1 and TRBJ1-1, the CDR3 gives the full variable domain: KAGVTQTPRYLIKTRGQQVTLSCSPISGHRSVSWYQQTPGQGLQFLFEYFSETQRNKGNFPGRFSGRQFSNSRSEMNVSTLELGDSALYLCASSQLQNTEAFFGQGTRLTVV.

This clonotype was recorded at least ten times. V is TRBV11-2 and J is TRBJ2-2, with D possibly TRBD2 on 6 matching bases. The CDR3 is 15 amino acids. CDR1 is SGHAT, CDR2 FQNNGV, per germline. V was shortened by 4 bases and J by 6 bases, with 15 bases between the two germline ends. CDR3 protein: CASSSGREWSGELFF. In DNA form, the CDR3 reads TGTGCCAGCAGCTCTGGTCGGGAGTGGTCCGGGGAGCTGTTTTTT.

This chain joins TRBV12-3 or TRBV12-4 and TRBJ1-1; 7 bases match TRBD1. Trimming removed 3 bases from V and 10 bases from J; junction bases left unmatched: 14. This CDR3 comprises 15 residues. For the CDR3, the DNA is TGTGCCAGCAGTTTCACAGGGGTCCTTGCACGTTCAGCTTTCTTT. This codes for CASSFTGVLARSAFF.

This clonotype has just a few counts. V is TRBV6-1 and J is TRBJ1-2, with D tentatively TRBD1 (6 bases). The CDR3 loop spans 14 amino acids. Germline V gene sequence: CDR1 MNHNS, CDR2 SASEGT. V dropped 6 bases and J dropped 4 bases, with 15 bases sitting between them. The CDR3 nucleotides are TGTGCCAGCAGGGTGACAGGCTGGGGCTATGGCTACACCTTC. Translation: CASRVTGWGYGYTF.

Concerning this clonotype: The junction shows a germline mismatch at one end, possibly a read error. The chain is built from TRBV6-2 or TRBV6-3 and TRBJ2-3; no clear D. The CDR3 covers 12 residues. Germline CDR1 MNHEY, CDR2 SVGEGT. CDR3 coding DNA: TGTACCAGCAGTTACGGGACAGATACGCAGTATTTT. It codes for CTSSYGTDTQYF.

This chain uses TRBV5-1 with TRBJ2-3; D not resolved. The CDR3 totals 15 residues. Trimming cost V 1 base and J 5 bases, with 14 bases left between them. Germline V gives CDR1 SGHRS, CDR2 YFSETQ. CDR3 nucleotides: TGCGCCAGCAGCTTGTGGCAGCGTTTAGGAGATACGCAGTATTTT. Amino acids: CASSLWQRLGDTQYF.

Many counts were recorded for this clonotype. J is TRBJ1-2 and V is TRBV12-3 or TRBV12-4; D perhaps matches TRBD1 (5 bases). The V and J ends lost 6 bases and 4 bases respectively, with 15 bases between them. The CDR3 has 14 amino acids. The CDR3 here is CASSLSSGIYGYTF. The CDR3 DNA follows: TGTGCCAGCAGCCTCAGTTCAGGGATCTATGGCTACACCTTC.

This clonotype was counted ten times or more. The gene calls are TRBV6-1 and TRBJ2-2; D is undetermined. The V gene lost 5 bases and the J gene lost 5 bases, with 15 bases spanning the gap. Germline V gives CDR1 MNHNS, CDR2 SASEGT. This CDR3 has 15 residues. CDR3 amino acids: CASSPLSTATGELFF. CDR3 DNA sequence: TGTGCCAGCAGTCCACTCTCCACGGCAACCGGGGAGCTGTTTTTT.